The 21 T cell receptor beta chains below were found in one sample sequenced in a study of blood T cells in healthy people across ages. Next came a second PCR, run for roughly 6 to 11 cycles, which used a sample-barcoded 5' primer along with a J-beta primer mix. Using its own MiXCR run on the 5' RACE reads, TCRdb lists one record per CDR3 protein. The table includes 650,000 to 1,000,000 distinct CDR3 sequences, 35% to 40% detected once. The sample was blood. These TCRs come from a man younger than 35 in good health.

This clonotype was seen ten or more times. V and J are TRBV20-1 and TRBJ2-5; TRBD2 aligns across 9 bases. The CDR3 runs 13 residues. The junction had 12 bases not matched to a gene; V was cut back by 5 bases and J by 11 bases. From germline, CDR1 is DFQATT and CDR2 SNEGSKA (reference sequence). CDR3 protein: CSALSGGINEQYF. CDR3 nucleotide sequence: TGCAGTGCTCTGAGCGGGGGGATAAATGAGCAGTACTTC.

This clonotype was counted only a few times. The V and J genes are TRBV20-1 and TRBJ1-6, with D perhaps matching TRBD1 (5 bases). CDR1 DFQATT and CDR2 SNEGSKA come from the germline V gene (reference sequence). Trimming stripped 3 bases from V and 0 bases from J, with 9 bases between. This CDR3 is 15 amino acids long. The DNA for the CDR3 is TGCAGTGCTAGGAAGGGGAGCTCCTATAATTCACCCCTCCACTTT. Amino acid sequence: CSARKGSSYNSPLHF.

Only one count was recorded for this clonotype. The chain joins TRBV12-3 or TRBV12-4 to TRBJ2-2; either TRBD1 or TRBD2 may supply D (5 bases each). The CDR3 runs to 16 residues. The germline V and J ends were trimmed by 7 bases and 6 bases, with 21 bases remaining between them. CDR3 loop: CASTPRGRVQSGELFF. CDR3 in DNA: TGTGCCAGCACCCCGAGGGGAAGGGTCCAGTCCGGGGAGCTGTTTTTT.

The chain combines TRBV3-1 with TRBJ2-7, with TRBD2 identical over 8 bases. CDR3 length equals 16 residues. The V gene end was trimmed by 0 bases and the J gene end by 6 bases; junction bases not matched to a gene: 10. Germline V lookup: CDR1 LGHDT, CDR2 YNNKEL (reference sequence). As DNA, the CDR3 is TGTGCCAGCAGCCAAGAAGGAGCGGGAGCCCGGCGCGAGCAGTACTTC. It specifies CASSQEGAGARREQYF.

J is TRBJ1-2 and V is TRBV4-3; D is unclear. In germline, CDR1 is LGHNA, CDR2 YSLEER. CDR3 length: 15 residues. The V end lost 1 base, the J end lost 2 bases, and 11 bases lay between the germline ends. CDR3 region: CASSQGGSSNYGYTF. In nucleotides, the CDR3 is TGCGCCAGCAGCCAAGGCGGCAGCTCCAACTATGGCTACACCTTC.

CDR3 protein: CASSLAVNSNQPQHF. The CDR3 bases are TGTGCCAGCAGCTTAGCTGTTAATAGCAATCAGCCCCAGCATTTT. This chain links TRBV7-8 with TRBJ1-5; D gene ambiguous. Per the germline V gene, CDR1 is SGHVS and CDR2 is FQNEAQ. The V end was cut by 0 bases, the J end by 0 bases, with 6 bases between. CDR3 length equals 15 residues.

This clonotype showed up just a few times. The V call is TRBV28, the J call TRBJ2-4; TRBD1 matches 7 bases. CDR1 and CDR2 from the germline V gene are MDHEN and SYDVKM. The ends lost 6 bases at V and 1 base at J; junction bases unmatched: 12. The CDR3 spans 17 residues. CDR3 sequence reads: CASRPRNRGLAKNIQYF. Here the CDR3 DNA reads TGTGCCAGCAGACCCCGTAACAGGGGTTTGGCCAAAAACATTCAGTACTTC.

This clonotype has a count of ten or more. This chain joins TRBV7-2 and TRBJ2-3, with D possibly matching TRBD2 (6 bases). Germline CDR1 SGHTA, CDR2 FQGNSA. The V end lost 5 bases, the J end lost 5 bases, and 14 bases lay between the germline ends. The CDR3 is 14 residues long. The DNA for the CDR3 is TGTGCCAGCAGCCCGCAAGCGGGTATAGATACGCAGTATTTT. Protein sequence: CASSPQAGIDTQYF.

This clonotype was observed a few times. The CDR3 spells CASSLEGVKLFF. The CDR3 DNA sequence: TGTGCCAGCAGTTTAGAGGGAGTAAAACTGTTTTTT. The chain combines TRBV28 with TRBJ1-4; D ambiguous. Germline V lookup: CDR1 MDHEN, CDR2 SYDVKM. The ends were cut back, 2 bases at V and 10 bases at J, with 8 bases in the middle. The CDR3 runs 12 residues.

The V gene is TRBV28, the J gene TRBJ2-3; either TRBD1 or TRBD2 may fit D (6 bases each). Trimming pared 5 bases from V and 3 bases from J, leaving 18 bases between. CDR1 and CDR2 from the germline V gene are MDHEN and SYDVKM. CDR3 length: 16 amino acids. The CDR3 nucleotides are TGTGCCAGCAGTGGGAAGGGGGGCGCGAATACAGATACGCAGTATTTT. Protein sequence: CASSGKGGANTDTQYF. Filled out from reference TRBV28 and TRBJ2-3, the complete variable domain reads DVKVTQSSRYLVKRTGEKVFLECVQDMDHENMFWYRQDPGLGLRLIYFSYDVKMKEKGDIPEGYSVSREKKERFSLILESASTNQTSMYLCASSGKGGANTDTQYFGPGTRLTVL.

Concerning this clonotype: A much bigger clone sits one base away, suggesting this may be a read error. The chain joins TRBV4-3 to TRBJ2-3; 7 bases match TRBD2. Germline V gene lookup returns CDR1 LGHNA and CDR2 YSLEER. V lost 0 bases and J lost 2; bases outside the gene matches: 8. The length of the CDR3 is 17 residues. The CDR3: CASSQDLASGNTDTQYF. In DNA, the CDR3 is TGCGCCAGCAGCCAAGATCTGGCTAGCGGTAACACAGATACGCAGTATTTT.

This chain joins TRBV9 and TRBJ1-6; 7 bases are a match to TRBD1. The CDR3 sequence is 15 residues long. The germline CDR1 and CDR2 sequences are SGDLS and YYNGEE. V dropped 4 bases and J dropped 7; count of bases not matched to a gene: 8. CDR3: CASSPGGGTNSPLHF. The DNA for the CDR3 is TGTGCCAGCAGCCCAGGGGGGGGGACGAATTCACCCCTCCACTTT.

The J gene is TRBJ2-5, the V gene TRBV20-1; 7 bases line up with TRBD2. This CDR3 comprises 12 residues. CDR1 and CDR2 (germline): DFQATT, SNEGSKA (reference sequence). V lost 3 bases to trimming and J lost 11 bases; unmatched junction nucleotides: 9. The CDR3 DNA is TGCAGTGCTAGCGGGGGGATCTCTGAGCAGTACTTC. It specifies CSASGGISEQYF.

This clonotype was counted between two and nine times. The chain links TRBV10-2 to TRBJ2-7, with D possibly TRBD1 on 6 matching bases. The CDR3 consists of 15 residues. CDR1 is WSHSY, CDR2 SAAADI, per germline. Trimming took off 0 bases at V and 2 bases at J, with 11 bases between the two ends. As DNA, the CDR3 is TGCGCCAGCAGTGAGTCGAACAGGGTTACCTACGAGCAGTACTTC. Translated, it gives CASSESNRVTYEQYF.

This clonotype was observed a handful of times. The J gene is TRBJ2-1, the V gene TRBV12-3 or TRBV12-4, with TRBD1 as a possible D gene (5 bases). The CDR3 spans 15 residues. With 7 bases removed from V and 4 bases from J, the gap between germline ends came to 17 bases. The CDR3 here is CASNPRQGKYNEQFF. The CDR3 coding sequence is TGTGCCAGCAACCCGAGGCAGGGTAAATACAATGAGCAGTTCTTC.

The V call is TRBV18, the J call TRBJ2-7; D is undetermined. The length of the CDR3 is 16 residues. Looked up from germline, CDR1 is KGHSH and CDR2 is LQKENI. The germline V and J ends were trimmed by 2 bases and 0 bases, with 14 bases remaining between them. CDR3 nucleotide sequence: TGTGCCAGCTCACCAGGACGGATACTCCTCTCCTACGAGCAGTACTTC. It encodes CASSPGRILLSYEQYF.

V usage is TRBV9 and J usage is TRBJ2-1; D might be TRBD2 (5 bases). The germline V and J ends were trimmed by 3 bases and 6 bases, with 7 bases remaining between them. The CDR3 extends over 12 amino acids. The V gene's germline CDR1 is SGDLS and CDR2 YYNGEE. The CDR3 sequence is CASSAEGNEQFF. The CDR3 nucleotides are TGTGCCAGCAGCGCCGAGGGCAATGAGCAGTTCTTC.

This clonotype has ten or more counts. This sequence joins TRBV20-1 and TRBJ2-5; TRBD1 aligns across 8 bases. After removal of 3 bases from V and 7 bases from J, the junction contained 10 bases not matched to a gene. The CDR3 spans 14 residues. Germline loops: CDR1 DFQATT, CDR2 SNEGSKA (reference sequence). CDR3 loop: CSARGTGSSWTQYF. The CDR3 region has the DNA TGCAGTGCTAGGGGGACAGGCTCCTCATGGACCCAGTACTTC.

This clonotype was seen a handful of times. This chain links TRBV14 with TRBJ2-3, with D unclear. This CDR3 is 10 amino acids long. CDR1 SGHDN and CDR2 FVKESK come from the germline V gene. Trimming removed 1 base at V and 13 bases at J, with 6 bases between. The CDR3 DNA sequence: TGTGCCAGCAGCCAAGGGCAAAAGTATTTT. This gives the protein CASSQGQKYF.

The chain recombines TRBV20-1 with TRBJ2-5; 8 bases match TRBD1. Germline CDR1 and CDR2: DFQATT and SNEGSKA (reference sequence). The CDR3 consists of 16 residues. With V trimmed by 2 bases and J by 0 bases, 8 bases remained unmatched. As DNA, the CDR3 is TGCAGTGCTAGACCCGACAGGGGCGCGTACCAAGAGACCCAGTACTTC. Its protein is CSARPDRGAYQETQYF.

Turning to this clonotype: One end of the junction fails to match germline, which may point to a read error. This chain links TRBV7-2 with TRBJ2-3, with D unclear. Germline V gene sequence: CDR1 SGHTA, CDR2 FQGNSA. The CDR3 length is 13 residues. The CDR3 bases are TGTGCCAGCAGCTTAGAAAGCACAGATACGCGGTATTTT. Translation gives CASSLESTDTRYF.